This T cell receptor beta chain was sequenced during a study of neoadjuvant anti-PD-1 for oral cavity cancer. On the study more broadly: Patients mostly received three to four biweekly nivolumab doses at 3 mg/kg before surgery. Non-progressing patients received a fourth nivolumab dose near day 43, then surgery on days 50-56. Findings of the study overall: Post-nivolumab, blood T cell clonality was significantly elevated in non-responders. Higher pretreatment Treg/Th17 ratios tracked higher pretreatment blood clonality.

This clone was observed once. Antigen unknown. Sequencing was performed with immunoSEQ multiplex PCR; in TCRdb, only in-frame clones are kept and a portion is missing. Counted here are 14,000 or so clones, around three quarters occurring once; the ten biggest clones make up under 2.5%. The CDR3 sequence is 15 residues long. Trimming left V 6 bases short and J 3 bases short, with 14 bases between. CDR1 SNHLY and CDR2 FYNNEI come from the germline V gene. Time point meaning: after neoadjuvant nivolumab, at surgical resection. Sequencing used PBMCs, obtained after nivolumab (anti-PD-1) treatment. This TCR derives from a person aged 40 to 85 with oral cavity squamous cell carcinoma. The chain joins TRBV2 to TRBJ1-4; possible D gene TRBD1, 6 bases. CDR3 bases: TGTGCCAGCAGCCCCGACAGGTTCCCTAATGAAAAACTGTTTTTT. Translated, it gives CASSPDRFPNEKLFF.